This entry lists 10 T cell receptor beta chains sequenced from one sample in a study of shared clonotypes between healthy human individuals. Produced via immunoSEQ multiplex PCR; TCRdb's table is partial and in-frame only. The sample lists roughly 1,000,000 clones; around 78% were seen once. Sequencing was carried out using memory CD4+ T cells from PBMCs. Subset described: CD45RA-negative fraction. These receptors originate from a man aged 18 to 29 in good health. Some clones in this sample may be carry-over from other donors' samples.

V usage is TRBV7-9 and J usage is TRBJ2-1, with TRBD1 identical over 7 bases. The CDR3 consists of 16 residues. Germline values: CDR1 SEHNR, CDR2 FQNEAQ (reference sequence). The V segment lost 5 bases and the J segment 13 bases; nucleotides outside the gene matches: 20. The CDR3 loop reads CASSPRPEGAHQLQFF. CDR3 sequence (DNA): TGTGCCAGCAGCCCGCGGCCTGAGGGGGCGCATCAGTTACAGTTCTTC.

V usage is TRBV5-1 and J usage is TRBJ2-7; either TRBD1 or TRBD2 may supply D (5 bases each). Per the germline V gene, CDR1 is SGHRS and CDR2 is YFSETQ. Trimming pared 4 bases from V and 5 bases from J, leaving 22 bases between. The CDR3 loop spans 16 amino acids. CDR3 amino acids: CASSLVLGAFPDEQYF. The CDR3 DNA follows: TGCGCCAGCAGCCTCGTCCTCGGGGCGTTCCCTGACGAGCAGTACTTC.

J is TRBJ2-2 and V is TRBV5-5; tentatively, D is TRBD1 (6 bases). The CDR3 length is 16 residues. The germline V gene has CDR1 SGHKS and CDR2 YYEKEE (reference sequence). V lost 4 bases and J 0 bases, leaving 13 bases between the germline ends. The CDR3 DNA reads as TGTGCCAGCAGCCTCACCGGGACAACGAACACCGGGGAGCTGTTTTTT. Amino acids: CASSLTGTTNTGELFF.

The chain joins TRBV11-1 to TRBJ2-7, with 7 bases identical to TRBD1. Germline V gene data show CDR1 as SGHAT and CDR2 as FQDESV (reference sequence). The CDR3 covers 15 residues. V gave up 5 bases and J gave up 3 bases; unmatched junction bases: 10. CDR3 DNA: TGTGCCAGCAGCCTTAACCCGGGACAGAGCTACGAGCAGTACTTC. Protein: CASSLNPGQSYEQYF.

This rearrangement joins TRBV6-5 to TRBJ2-1; 8 bases are a match to TRBD2. The CDR3 sequence is 16 residues long. V lost 2 bases, J lost 0 bases, and 3 bases stayed unmatched. Germline CDR1 MNHEY, CDR2 SVGAGI. CDR3 protein: CASSYGLASSYNEQFF. DNA of the CDR3: TGTGCCAGCAGTTACGGACTAGCCAGCTCCTACAATGAGCAGTTCTTC.

This chain joins TRBV11-2 and TRBJ1-4; D is perhaps TRBD1 (5 bases). Germline V CDR1 and CDR2: SGHAT, FQNNGV. This CDR3 spans 14 amino acids. V dropped 5 bases and J dropped 13 bases, with 20 bases sitting between them. Here the CDR3 reads CASSQLTRYGGLFF. As DNA, the CDR3 is TGTGCCAGCAGCCAACTAACTCGCTACGGGGGACTGTTTTTT.

The chain uses TRBV28 and TRBJ1-5; no reliable D call. In germline, CDR1 is MDHEN, CDR2 SYDVKM. The V end lost 6 bases, the J end lost 4 bases, and 13 bases lay between the germline ends. This CDR3 has 14 amino acids. The CDR3 DNA is TGTGCCAGCAGAAACACGGCGGCGAATCAGCCCCAGCATTTT. Its protein is CASRNTAANQPQHF.

The chain carries TRBV5-1 and TRBJ2-1; 8 bases fit TRBD2. CDR3 size: 14 residues. Unmatched junction bases numbered 6, after V lost 2 bases and J lost 8 bases. The germline gives CDR1 SGHRS, CDR2 YFSETQ. The CDR3 region is CASSFGTSVYEQFF. The CDR3 nucleotides are TGCGCCAGCAGCTTCGGGACTAGTGTTTATGAGCAGTTCTTC.

The V call is TRBV18, the J call TRBJ1-2; 8 bases match TRBD1. The V segment lost 2 bases and the J segment 8 bases; nucleotides outside the gene matches: 7. Germline V gene sequence: CDR1 KGHSH, CDR2 LQKENI. The CDR3 runs 14 residues. The CDR3 here is CASSPSGQGEGYTF. The CDR3 DNA sequence: TGTGCCAGCTCACCATCCGGACAGGGCGAAGGCTACACCTTC.

This clone showed up just once. The rearrangement joins TRBV14 to TRBJ2-7, with D unclear. The germline V gene encodes CDR1 SGHDN and CDR2 FVKESK. V was cut by 1 base and J by 6 bases, with 4 bases left in between. The CDR3 spans 11 residues. CDR3 residues: CASSQVREQYF. CDR3 nucleotides: TGTGCCAGCAGCCAAGTCCGCGAGCAGTACTTC.